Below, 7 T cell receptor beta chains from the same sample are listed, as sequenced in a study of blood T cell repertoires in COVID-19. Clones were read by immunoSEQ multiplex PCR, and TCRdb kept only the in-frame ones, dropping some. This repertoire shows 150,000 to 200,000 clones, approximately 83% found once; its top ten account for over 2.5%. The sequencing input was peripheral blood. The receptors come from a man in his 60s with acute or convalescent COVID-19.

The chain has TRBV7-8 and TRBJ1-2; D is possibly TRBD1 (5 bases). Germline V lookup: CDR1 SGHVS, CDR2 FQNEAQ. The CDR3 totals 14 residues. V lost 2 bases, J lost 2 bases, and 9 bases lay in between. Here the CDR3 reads CASSLFDSNYGYTF. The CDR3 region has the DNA TGTGCCAGCAGCTTATTTGACAGCAACTATGGCTACACCTTC.

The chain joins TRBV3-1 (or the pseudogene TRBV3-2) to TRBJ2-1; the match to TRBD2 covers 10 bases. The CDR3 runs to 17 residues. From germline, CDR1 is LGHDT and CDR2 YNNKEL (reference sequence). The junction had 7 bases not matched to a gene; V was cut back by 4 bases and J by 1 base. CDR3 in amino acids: CASSRGSGRPSYNEQFF. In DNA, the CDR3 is TGTGCCAGCAGCCGGGGTAGCGGGAGGCCATCCTACAATGAGCAGTTCTTC.

The CDR3 DNA reads TGTGCCAGCAGCCAAACGGGACAGGCGAGCTCCTACGAGCAGTACTTC. Translating it yields CASSQTGQASSYEQYF. The chain is built from TRBV28 and TRBJ2-7, with TRBD1 matching over 8 bases. This CDR3 region has 16 residues. V was pared by 6 bases and J by 0 bases, with 10 bases of the junction left unmatched. Germline-derived CDR1 and CDR2 are MDHEN and SYDVKM.

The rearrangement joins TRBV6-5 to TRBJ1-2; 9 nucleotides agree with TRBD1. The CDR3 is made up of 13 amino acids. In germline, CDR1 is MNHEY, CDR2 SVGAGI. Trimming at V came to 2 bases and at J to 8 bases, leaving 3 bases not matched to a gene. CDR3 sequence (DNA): TGTGCCAGCAGTTACGACAGGGGGTGGGGCTACACCTTC. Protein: CASSYDRGWGYTF.

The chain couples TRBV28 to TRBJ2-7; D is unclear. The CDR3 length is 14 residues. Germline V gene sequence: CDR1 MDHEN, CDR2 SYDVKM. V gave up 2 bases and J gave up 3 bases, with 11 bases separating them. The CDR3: CASSLPTVFYEQYF. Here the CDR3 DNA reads TGTGCCAGCAGTTTACCCACAGTTTTCTACGAGCAGTACTTC.

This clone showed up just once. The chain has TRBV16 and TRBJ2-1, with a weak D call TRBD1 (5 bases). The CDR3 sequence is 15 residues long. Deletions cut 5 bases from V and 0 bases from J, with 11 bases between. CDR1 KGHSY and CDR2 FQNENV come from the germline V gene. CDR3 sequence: CASSGATSSYNEQFF. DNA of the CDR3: TGTGCCAGCAGCGGGGCTACCAGCTCCTACAATGAGCAGTTCTTC.

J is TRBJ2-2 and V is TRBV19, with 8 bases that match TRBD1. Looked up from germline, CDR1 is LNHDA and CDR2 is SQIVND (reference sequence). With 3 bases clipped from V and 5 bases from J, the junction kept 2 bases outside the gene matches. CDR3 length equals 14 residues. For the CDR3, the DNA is TGTGCCAGTAGTATCGACAGGGGAACCGGGGAGCTGTTTTTT. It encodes CASSIDRGTGELFF.